The 22 T cell receptor beta chains in this list originate from one sample, sequenced in a study of T cell responses to AZD1222 COVID-19 vaccine. Profiled with immunoSEQ multiplex PCR; TCRdb holds only in-frame clones, not every one. The sample carries some 140,000 clones, 70% to 90% recorded once. The source was peripheral blood, collected on day 0 of AZD1222 vaccination. Every receptor here comes from an adult in good health.

The chain is built from TRBV7-8 and TRBJ1-2, with D maybe TRBD1 (6 bases). The ends were cut back, 6 bases at V and 1 base at J, with 18 bases in the middle. The germline V gene encodes CDR1 SGHVS and CDR2 FQNEAQ. CDR3 length: 16 amino acids. The CDR3 reads CASRTFGDTDNYGYTF. The DNA for the CDR3 is TGTGCCAGCAGGACCTTTGGGGACACCGATAACTATGGCTACACCTTC.

This clone has a single count. The rearrangement uses TRBV6-2 or TRBV6-3 and TRBJ2-7; D gene ambiguous. This CDR3 spans 14 amino acids. Trimming took off 2 bases at V and 2 bases at J, with 10 bases between the two ends. Germline CDR1 and CDR2: MNHEY and SVGEGT. CDR3 amino acids: CASSYGPQPYEQYF. As DNA, the CDR3 is TGTGCCAGCAGTTACGGGCCGCAGCCCTACGAGCAGTACTTC.

J is TRBJ2-6 and V is TRBV24-1, with a tentative D call TRBD1 (5 bases). The ends were cut back, 4 bases at V and 0 bases at J, with 12 bases in the middle. The germline gives CDR1 KGHDR, CDR2 SFDVKD. This CDR3 spans 17 amino acids. CDR3 amino acids: CATSETGHTSGANVLTF. The CDR3 DNA follows: TGTGCCACCAGTGAGACTGGACATACCTCTGGGGCCAACGTCCTGACTTTC.

This sequence joins TRBV2 and TRBJ2-6; TRBD1 aligns across 9 bases. Unmatched junction bases numbered 14, after V lost 8 bases and J lost 0 bases. CDR3 size: 19 residues. The germline gives CDR1 SNHLY, CDR2 FYNNEI. CDR3 protein: CASRVYRQGVLSGANVLTF. For the CDR3, the DNA is TGTGCCAGCCGAGTTTACAGACAGGGGGTGCTCTCTGGGGCCAACGTCCTGACTTTC.

The J gene is TRBJ2-6, the V gene TRBV3-1 (or the pseudogene TRBV3-2); no firm D call. CDR1 is LGHDT and CDR2 is YNNKEL in the germline V gene (reference sequence). The CDR3 contains 13 residues. V lost 9 bases and J 1 base, leaving 7 bases between the germline ends. In nucleotides, the CDR3 is TGTGCCAGTAGGGTTTCTGGGGCCAACGTCCTGACTTTC. Translating gives CASRVSGANVLTF.

V usage is TRBV5-1 and J usage is TRBJ2-4, with D perhaps matching TRBD1 (6 bases). Germline CDR1 is SGHRS and CDR2 is YFSETQ. The V end was cut by 4 bases, the J end by 0 bases, with 20 bases between. This CDR3 has 18 residues. The CDR3 region is CASSTAPQGRGAKNIQYF. CDR3 in DNA: TGCGCCAGCAGCACAGCACCCCAGGGGCGAGGAGCCAAAAACATTCAGTACTTC.

The rearrangement joins TRBV18 to TRBJ2-1; 9 nucleotides line up with TRBD2. Germline V gene sequence: CDR1 KGHSH, CDR2 LQKENI. V shed 5 bases and J 8 bases; nucleotides not matched to a gene: 16. The CDR3 is 17 amino acids. The CDR3 nucleotides read TGTGCCAGCTCATCCGCAAGAAGCGGGAGGAGGGGGTATGAGCAGTTCTTC. It is translated as CASSSARSGRRGYEQFF.

The chain is built from TRBV4-3 and TRBJ2-2, with TRBD2 matching 7 bases. The CDR3 contains 16 residues. The V gene end was trimmed by 0 bases and the J gene end by 5 bases; junction bases not matched to a gene: 6. Germline V gene lookup returns CDR1 LGHNA and CDR2 YSLEER. For the CDR3, the DNA is TGCGCCAGCAGCCAAGAGCTAGCGGACATAACCGGGGAGCTGTTTTTT. Protein product: CASSQELADITGELFF.

This clone was observed a handful of times. The genes are TRBV2 and TRBJ1-1; D unclear. This CDR3 is 12 amino acids long. The germline CDR1 and CDR2 sequences are SNHLY and FYNNEI. Trimming shortened V by 6 bases and J by 8 bases, and 13 bases separated the two germline ends. CDR3 bases: TGTGCCAGCAGCCAAAGCTTTGGCGAAGCTTTCTTT. It specifies CASSQSFGEAFF. Looking up the rest from reference TRBV2 and TRBJ1-1 gives the full variable domain: EPEVTQTPSHQVTQMGQEVILRCVPISNHLYFYWYRQILGQKVEFLVSFYNNEISEKSEIFDDQFSVERPDGSNFTLKIRSTKLEDSAMYFCASSQSFGEAFFGQGTRLTVV.

The rearrangement uses TRBV18 and TRBJ2-1; TRBD2 matches 7 bases. V trimming: 2 bases; J trimming: 7 bases; junction bases outside the gene matches: 2. In germline, CDR1 is KGHSH, CDR2 LQKENI. This CDR3 is 13 amino acids long. CDR3 protein: CASSPSGGNEQFF. The DNA for the CDR3 is TGTGCCAGCTCACCATCCGGGGGGAATGAGCAGTTCTTC.

The chain recombines TRBV7-9 with TRBJ1-5; no clear D gene. The V gene's germline CDR1 is SEHNR and CDR2 FQNEAQ (reference sequence). The CDR3 has 16 residues. Trimming took off 1 base at V and 2 bases at J, with 12 bases between the two ends. DNA of the CDR3: TGTGCCAGCAGCTTAGTGGACCTTGGAGGCAATCAGCCCCAGCATTTT. It is translated as CASSLVDLGGNQPQHF.

The chain joins TRBV19 to TRBJ1-1; 9 positions match TRBD1. The CDR3 spans 16 residues. CDR1 is LNHDA and CDR2 is SQIVND in the germline V gene (reference sequence). Trimming took 3 bases from V and 1 from J; bases not matched to a gene: 6. CDR3 bases: TGTGCCAGTAGTATCGGGACAGGGAACCGGAACACTGAAGCTTTCTTT. The encoded protein is CASSIGTGNRNTEAFF.

This sequence joins TRBV30 and TRBJ2-3, with a possible D match to TRBD2 (6 bases). The V and J ends lost 0 bases and 0 bases respectively, with 13 bases between them. Germline-derived CDR1 and CDR2 are GTSNPN and SVGIG (reference sequence). The CDR3 is made up of 16 amino acids. Here the CDR3 reads CAWSVPGRGSTDTQYF. For the CDR3, the DNA is TGTGCCTGGAGTGTACCTGGACGGGGGAGCACAGATACGCAGTATTTT.

This chain uses TRBV6-5 with TRBJ2-7; D not resolved. The CDR3 consists of 14 residues. V shed 3 bases and J shed 1 base, with 10 bases lying between them. The germline V gene encodes CDR1 MNHEY and CDR2 SVGAGI. The DNA of the CDR3 is TGTGCCAGCAGTTATGTTCCGGGTTCCTACGAGCAGTACTTC. It codes for CASSYVPGSYEQYF.

V gene TRBV12-3 or TRBV12-4 combines with J gene TRBJ1-1; D unresolved. Trimming took 2 bases from V and 3 from J, leaving 4 bases between them. The CDR3 covers 12 residues. The CDR3 nucleotides read TGTGCCAGCAGTTTATGGCACACTGAAGCTTTCTTT. Amino acids: CASSLWHTEAFF.

CDR3 sequence: CASSWQGDNNSPLHF. CDR3 nucleotides: TGTGCCAGCAGTTGGCAGGGGGATAACAATTCACCCCTCCACTTT. The chain has TRBV2 and TRBJ1-6; 7 bases match TRBD1. The CDR3 totals 15 residues. V shed 5 bases and J 7 bases; nucleotides not matched to a gene: 8. Germline CDR1 SNHLY, CDR2 FYNNEI.

V and J are TRBV7-3 and TRBJ2-1; TRBD2 might be the D (6 bases). The ends were cut back, 1 base at V and 2 bases at J, with 18 bases in the middle. The CDR3 totals 18 residues. CDR1 is SGHTA, CDR2 FQGTGA, per germline. The CDR3 loop is CASSLRAPGDRTYNEQFF. CDR3 nucleotide sequence: TGTGCCAGCAGCTTAAGGGCTCCGGGGGACCGGACCTACAATGAGCAGTTCTTC.

The chain recombines TRBV4-1 with TRBJ2-1; D call uncertain. The ends were cut back, 5 bases at V and 0 bases at J, with 8 bases in the middle. Germline V gives CDR1 MGHRA, CDR2 YSYEKL. The CDR3 has 14 amino acids. CDR3 coding DNA: TGCGCCAGCAGCTCCGGCGCCTCCTACAATGAGCAGTTCTTC. Translated, it gives CASSSGASYNEQFF.

The chain carries TRBV7-3 and TRBJ2-2; D not certain. In germline, CDR1 is SGHTA, CDR2 FQGTGA. Trimming shortened V by 3 bases and J by 4 bases, and 9 bases separated the two germline ends. The CDR3 has 14 amino acids. CDR3 amino acids: CASSFGPATGELFF. In DNA form, the CDR3 reads TGTGCCAGCAGCTTCGGCCCGGCCACCGGGGAGCTGTTTTTT.

The rearrangement links TRBV15 to TRBJ2-5; the match to TRBD2 covers 7 bases. In germline, CDR1 is LNHNV, CDR2 YYDKDF (reference sequence). V was pared by 0 bases and J by 5 bases, with 12 bases of the junction left unmatched. This CDR3 has 17 residues. This CDR3 is CATSREWGGKGSETQYF. CDR3 bases: TGTGCCACCAGCAGAGAGTGGGGGGGAAAGGGATCGGAGACCCAGTACTTC.

The chain is built from TRBV21-1 and TRBJ1-2; the D call in the table, TRBD1, was not verified against the DNA. TRBV21-1 is recorded as a pseudogene. This CDR3 region has 15 residues. This chain's CDR3 is CASSKCVNRTHGYTF. The CDR3 bases are TGTGCCAGCAGCAAATGCGTGAACAGGACCCATGGCTACACCTTC.

V is TRBV10-1 and J is TRBJ1-5; the D is unclear. Looked up from germline, CDR1 is WNHNN and CDR2 is SYGVQD (reference sequence). V lost 4 bases and J 5 bases, leaving 9 bases between the germline ends. CDR3 length: 13 amino acids. In DNA, the CDR3 is TGCGCCAGCAGTGGAGTTGCAGATCAGCCCCAGCATTTT. Encoded protein: CASSGVADQPQHF.